The 17 T cell receptor beta chains below all came from one sample that was sequenced in a study of T-cell reconstitution after alpha-beta-depleted transplantation in children. It was with unique molecular identifiers that the TCRbeta library was prepared. From the PCR reads, TCRdb called clonotypes with MiXCR, one entry per CDR3 protein. The data show about 980,000 distinct CDR3 sequences, with about 26% seen just once and over 25% held by the top ten. Here the sequenced sample was PBMCs, mostly from graft donor cells, taken 360 days after TCRalphabeta/CD19-depleted stem cell transplant. All receptors come from a boy in the first two years of life who had a stem cell transplant for SCID, so the T cells may come from the graft donor.

The rearrangement links TRBV28 to TRBJ1-1; D is uncertain. Germline-derived CDR1 and CDR2 are MDHEN and SYDVKM. The length of the CDR3 is 13 residues. V lost 5 bases and J 3 bases, leaving 10 bases between the germline ends. This CDR3 is CASSRRGYTEAFF. In DNA form, the CDR3 reads TGTGCCAGCAGTCGACGGGGATACACTGAAGCTTTCTTT.

The table lists this clonotype with a few counts. This rearrangement joins TRBV2 to TRBJ2-4, with 12 bases lining up with TRBD1. Trimming cost V 5 bases and J 1 base; bases outside gene matches: 3. Germline CDR1 reads SNHLY; CDR2 reads FYNNEI. The CDR3 extends over 16 amino acids. The CDR3 loop is CASSWGQGAAKNIQYF. CDR3 coding DNA: TGTGCCAGCAGTTGGGGACAGGGGGCGGCCAAAAACATTCAGTACTTC.

V and J are TRBV28 and TRBJ2-3, with TRBD2 matching over 8 bases. CDR3 size: 14 residues. Losses at the gene ends were 7 bases for V and 2 bases for J; bases not matched to a gene: 5. Germline-derived CDR1 and CDR2 are MDHEN and SYDVKM. The DNA for the CDR3 is TGTGCCAGCAAAGGCGGGGGGATCACAGATACGCAGTATTTT. This encodes CASKGGGITDTQYF.

This clonotype was seen a single time. The genes are TRBV5-1 and TRBJ1-6; no clear D. Looked up from germline, CDR1 is SGHRS and CDR2 is YFSETQ. CDR3 length: 13 residues. V was pared by 0 bases and J by 9 bases, with 7 bases between. The CDR3 DNA is TGCGCCAGCAGCTTGGAGGACCGTTCACCCCTCCACTTT. Its protein is CASSLEDRSPLHF.

The sample holds a few counts of this clonotype. V usage is TRBV4-3 and J usage is TRBJ2-2; TRBD1 matches at 11 bases. This CDR3 contains 17 residues. CDR1 and CDR2 (germline): LGHNA, YSLEER. V lost 4 bases to trimming and J lost 4 bases; unmatched junction nucleotides: 8. The CDR3 sequence: CASSRTGGGPSTGELFF. CDR3 nucleotide sequence: TGCGCCAGCAGCCGGACAGGGGGCGGCCCCTCCACCGGGGAGCTGTTTTTT.

As concerns this clonotype: A read error may explain this, as a much larger clone is one base away. This chain uses TRBV6-2 or TRBV6-3 with TRBJ2-1; TRBD1 is a possible D gene (5 bases). The CDR3 totals 11 residues. With 2 bases removed from V and 9 bases from J, the gap between germline ends came to 5 bases. Germline values: CDR1 MNHEY, CDR2 SVGEGT. For the CDR3, the DNA is TGTGCCAGCAGTTACCAGGGTGAGCAGTTCTTC. Translated: CASSYQGEQFF.

In this sample, this clonotype turned up once. The genes are TRBV27 and TRBJ2-7; 8 bases align to TRBD2. CDR3 length: 16 amino acids. Germline V gives CDR1 MNHEY, CDR2 SMNVEV (reference sequence). V gave up 0 bases and J gave up 3 bases; unmatched junction bases: 7. As DNA, the CDR3 is TGTGCCAGCAGTTTATCCCTTCCGACTAGCGTCTACGAGCAGTACTTC. This sequence encodes CASSLSLPTSVYEQYF.

This clonotype was counted between two and nine times. The rearrangement links TRBV27 to TRBJ2-1; 12 bases line up with TRBD1. CDR3 length: 18 residues. The V segment lost 4 bases and the J segment 0 bases; nucleotides outside the gene matches: 7. In germline, CDR1 is MNHEY, CDR2 SMNVEV (reference sequence). In DNA, the CDR3 is TGTGCCAGCAGTTGGGGACAGGGGGCAAGAACCTCCTACAATGAGCAGTTCTTC. Amino acid sequence: CASSWGQGARTSYNEQFF.

The rearrangement links TRBV5-4 to TRBJ1-1; no definite D call. Germline V CDR1 and CDR2: SGHNT, YYREEE (reference sequence). With 4 bases removed from V and 11 bases from J, the gap between germline ends came to 21 bases. This CDR3 contains 14 residues. This CDR3 reads CASSMNPTTPGAFF. CDR3 in DNA: TGTGCCAGCAGCATGAATCCGACGACCCCGGGGGCTTTCTTT. The full variable domain, completed using reference TRBV5-4 and TRBJ1-1, is ETGVTQSPTHLIKTRGQQVTLRCSSQSGHNTVSWYQQALGQGPQFIFQYYREEENGRGNFPPRFSGLQFPNYSSELNVNALELDDSALYLCASSMNPTTPGAFFGQGTRLTVV.

This chain connects TRBV18 to TRBJ2-1, with D unresolved. V was shortened by 6 bases and J by 5 bases, with 11 bases between the two germline ends. Germline CDR1 reads KGHSH; CDR2 reads LQKENI. CDR3 length equals 13 residues. In DNA, the CDR3 is TGTGCCAGCTCCCCCCTTGCGAACAATGAGCAGTTCTTC. It yields the protein CASSPLANNEQFF.

This chain uses TRBV20-1 with TRBJ2-7, with a tentative D call TRBD1 (6 bases). The ends were cut back, 6 bases at V and 3 bases at J, with 12 bases in the middle. The CDR3 runs 12 residues. From germline, CDR1 is DFQATT and CDR2 SNEGSKA (reference sequence). The CDR3 sequence: CSANRVLYEQYF. CDR3 nucleotides: TGCAGTGCGAACAGGGTACTCTACGAGCAGTACTTC.

The rearrangement joins TRBV20-1 to TRBJ2-5; 12 bases are a match to TRBD2. This CDR3 spans 14 amino acids. V gave up 6 bases and J gave up 6 bases; unmatched junction bases: 8. Per germline, CDR1 DFQATT and CDR2 SNEGSKA (reference sequence). This chain's CDR3 is CSAVLAGGGKTQYF. The CDR3 region has the DNA TGCAGTGCGGTACTAGCGGGGGGCGGGAAGACCCAGTACTTC.

This chain links TRBV7-2 with TRBJ1-1; the match to TRBD1 covers 7 bases. The germline V gene has CDR1 SGHTA and CDR2 FQGNSA. The CDR3 sequence is 14 residues long. J lost 4 bases, V lost 1 base, and 3 bases had no gene match. The CDR3 spells CASSLGYRGTEAFF. CDR3 DNA sequence: TGTGCCAGCAGCTTAGGCTACAGGGGCACTGAAGCTTTCTTT.

There are a few counts of this clonotype. CDR3 amino acids: CASSFYRGGETQYF. The CDR3 DNA follows: TGCGCCAGCAGCTTCTACAGGGGTGGAGAGACCCAGTACTTC. The J gene is TRBJ2-5, the V gene TRBV5-1; 7 nucleotides match TRBD1. The CDR3 length is 14 residues. V shed 2 bases, J shed 4 bases, and the junction held 5 bases outside the gene matches. Germline V gene lookup returns CDR1 SGHRS and CDR2 YFSETQ.

The J gene is TRBJ2-3, the V gene TRBV7-9, with D possibly being TRBD2 (6 bases). V shed 5 bases and J shed 0 bases, with 18 bases lying between them. Germline V gives CDR1 SEHNR, CDR2 FQNEAQ (reference sequence). The CDR3 covers 17 residues. CDR3 sequence (DNA): TGTGCCAGCAGCGCCAGGGCGGCGGGGAAGAGCACAGATACGCAGTATTTT. It yields the protein CASSARAAGKSTDTQYF.

The chain joins TRBV12-3 or TRBV12-4 to TRBJ2-7, with 7 bases lining up with TRBD1. J was trimmed by 5 bases and V by 5 bases; bases with no gene match: 15. The CDR3 consists of 16 residues. Here the CDR3 reads CASSPSHSDRFHEQYF. The DNA for the CDR3 is TGTGCCAGCAGTCCCTCCCATTCGGACAGGTTCCACGAGCAGTACTTC.

There are a few counts of this clonotype. The chain recombines TRBV5-5 with TRBJ2-5, with 7 nucleotides matching TRBD1. Germline CDR1 and CDR2: SGHKS and YYEKEE (reference sequence). The CDR3 contains 14 residues. V was pared by 2 bases and J by 5 bases, with 6 bases of the junction left unmatched. This CDR3 is CASSFHRGGETQYF. The CDR3 bases are TGTGCCAGCAGCTTCCACAGGGGTGGGGAGACCCAGTACTTC.